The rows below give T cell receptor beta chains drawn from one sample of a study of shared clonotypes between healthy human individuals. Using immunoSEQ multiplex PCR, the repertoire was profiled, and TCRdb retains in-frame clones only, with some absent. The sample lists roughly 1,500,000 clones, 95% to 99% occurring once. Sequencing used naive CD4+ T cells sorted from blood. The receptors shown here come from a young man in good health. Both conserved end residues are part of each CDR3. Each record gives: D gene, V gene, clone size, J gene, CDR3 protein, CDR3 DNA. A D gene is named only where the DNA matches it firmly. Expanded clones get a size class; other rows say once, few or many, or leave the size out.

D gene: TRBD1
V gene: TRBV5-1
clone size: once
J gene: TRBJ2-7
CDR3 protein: CASSSGQGSNEQYF
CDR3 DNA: TGCGCCAGCAGCTCAGGACAGGGGTCCAACGAGCAGTACTTC

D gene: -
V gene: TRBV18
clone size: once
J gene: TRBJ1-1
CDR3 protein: CASSRQPNTEAFF
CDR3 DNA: TGTGCCAGCTCAAGACAGCCGAACACTGAAGCTTTCTTT

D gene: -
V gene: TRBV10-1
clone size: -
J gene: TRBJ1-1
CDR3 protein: CASFLGTPRDTEAFF
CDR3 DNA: TGCGCCAGCTTCCTTGGGACACCACGGGACACTGAAGCTTTCTTT

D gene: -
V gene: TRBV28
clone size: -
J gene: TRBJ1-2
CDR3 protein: CASGLGGYGYTF
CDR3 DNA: TGTGCCAGTGGCCTGGGTGGTTATGGCTACACCTTC

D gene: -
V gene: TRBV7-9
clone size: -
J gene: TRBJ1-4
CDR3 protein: CASTPGKEKLFF
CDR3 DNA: TGTGCCAGCACCCCAGGGAAGGAAAAACTGTTTTTT

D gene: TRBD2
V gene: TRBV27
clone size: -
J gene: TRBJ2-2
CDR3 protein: CASSMMGLAGGPQNTGELFF
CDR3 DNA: TGTGCCAGCAGTATGATGGGACTAGCGGGTGGACCCCAAAACACCGGGGAGCTGTTTTTT

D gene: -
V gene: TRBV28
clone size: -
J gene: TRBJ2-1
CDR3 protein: CASSLWTVYNEQFF
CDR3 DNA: TGTGCCAGCAGTCTTTGGACCGTCTACAATGAGCAGTTCTTC

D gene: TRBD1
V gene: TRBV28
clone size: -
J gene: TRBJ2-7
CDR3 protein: CASSLEGAGWREQYF
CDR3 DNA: TGTGCCAGCAGTTTAGAGGGGGCGGGTTGGCGCGAGCAGTACTTC

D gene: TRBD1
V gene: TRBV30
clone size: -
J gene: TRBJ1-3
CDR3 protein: CAWKAQGAGGNTIYF
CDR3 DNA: TGTGCCTGGAAGGCCCAGGGGGCAGGTGGAAACACCATATATTTT

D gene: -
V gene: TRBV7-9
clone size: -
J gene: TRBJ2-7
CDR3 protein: CASSPTGSYEQYF
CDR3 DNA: TGTGCCAGCAGCCCAACAGGGTCCTACGAGCAGTACTTC

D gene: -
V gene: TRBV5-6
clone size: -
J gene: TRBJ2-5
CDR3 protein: CASRSRPGRLQETQYF
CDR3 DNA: TGTGCCAGCAGATCTCGACCCGGACGCCTCCAAGAGACCCAGTACTTC

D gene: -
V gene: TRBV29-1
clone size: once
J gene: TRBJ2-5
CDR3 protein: CSARRQTQYF
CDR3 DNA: TGCAGCGCCCGCCGGCAGACCCAGTACTTC

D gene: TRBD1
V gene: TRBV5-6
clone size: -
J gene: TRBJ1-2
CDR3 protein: CASSLRGTGVGGYTF
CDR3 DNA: TGTGCCAGCAGCCTCCGGGGGACAGGGGTCGGTGGCTACACCTTC

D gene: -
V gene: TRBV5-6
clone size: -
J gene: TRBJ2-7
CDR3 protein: CASSARDLNYEQYF
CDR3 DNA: TGTGCCAGCAGCGCGAGGGACTTAAACTACGAGCAGTACTTC

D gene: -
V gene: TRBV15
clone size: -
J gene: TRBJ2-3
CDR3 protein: CATSRDLLGDSRNTDTQYF
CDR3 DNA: TGTGCCACCAGCAGAGACCTCCTCGGGGATAGCAGGAACACAGATACGCAGTATTTT

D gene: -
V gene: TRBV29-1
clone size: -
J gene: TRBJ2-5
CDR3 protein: CSVGRQIQETQYF
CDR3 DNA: TGCAGCGTTGGGAGACAGATCCAAGAGACCCAGTACTTC

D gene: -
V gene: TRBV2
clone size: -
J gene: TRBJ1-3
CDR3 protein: CASRDTTGNTIYF
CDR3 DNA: TGTGCCAGCAGGGACACTACTGGAAACACCATATATTTT

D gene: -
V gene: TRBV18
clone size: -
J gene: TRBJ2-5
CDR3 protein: CASSPYSAHQETQYF
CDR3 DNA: TGTGCCAGCTCACCGTATAGCGCACACCAAGAGACCCAGTACTTC

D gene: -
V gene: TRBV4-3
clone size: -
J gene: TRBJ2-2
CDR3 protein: CASSPHGVEGTWTGELFF
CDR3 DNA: TGCGCCAGCAGCCCCCACGGGGTGGAGGGAACTTGGACCGGGGAGCTGTTTTTT

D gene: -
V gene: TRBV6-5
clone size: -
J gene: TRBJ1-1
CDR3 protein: CASSYLGTEAFF
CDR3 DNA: TGTGCCAGCAGTTACTTGGGCACTGAAGCTTTCTTT

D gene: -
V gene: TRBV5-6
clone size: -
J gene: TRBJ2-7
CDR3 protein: CASSSLAVSSYEQYF
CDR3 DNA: TGTGCCAGCAGCTCCTTAGCGGTGAGCTCCTACGAGCAGTACTTC

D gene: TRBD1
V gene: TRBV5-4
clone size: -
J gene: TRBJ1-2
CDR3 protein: CASSLGGQGKSRGYTF
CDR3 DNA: TGTGCCAGCAGCTTGGGCGGACAGGGAAAGTCTCGGGGCTACACCTTC

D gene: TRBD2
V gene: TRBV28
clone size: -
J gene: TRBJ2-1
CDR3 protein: CASSLSGRLNNEQFF
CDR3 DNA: TGTGCCAGCAGTCTTAGCGGGAGATTGAACAATGAGCAGTTCTTC

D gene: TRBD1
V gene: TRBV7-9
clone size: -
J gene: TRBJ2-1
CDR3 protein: CASSKTGISYNEQFF
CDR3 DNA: TGTGCCAGCAGCAAGACAGGGATTTCGTACAATGAGCAGTTCTTC

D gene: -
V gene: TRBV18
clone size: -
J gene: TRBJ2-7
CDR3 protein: CASSPPGASSGYEQYF
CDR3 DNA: TGTGCCAGCTCACCACCGGGGGCATCCTCAGGCTACGAGCAGTACTTC

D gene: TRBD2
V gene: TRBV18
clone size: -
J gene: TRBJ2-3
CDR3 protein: CASSPRTGLAVDTQYF
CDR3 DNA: TGTGCCAGCTCACCAAGAACGGGTCTAGCGGTAGATACGCAGTATTTT

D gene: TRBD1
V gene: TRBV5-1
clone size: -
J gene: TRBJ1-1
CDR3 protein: CASSLTGTGAEAFF
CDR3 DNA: TGCGCCAGCAGCCTTACCGGGACAGGGGCTGAAGCTTTCTTT

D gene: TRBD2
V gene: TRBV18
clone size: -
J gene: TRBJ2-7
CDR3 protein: CASSPRTSGSGGDYEQYF
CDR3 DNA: TGTGCCAGCTCACCTAGGACTAGCGGGAGTGGCGGGGACTACGAGCAGTACTTC

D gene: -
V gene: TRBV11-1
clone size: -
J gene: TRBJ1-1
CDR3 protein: CASSPFTGPEAFF
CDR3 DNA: TGTGCCAGCAGCCCCTTTACAGGGCCCGAAGCTTTCTTT

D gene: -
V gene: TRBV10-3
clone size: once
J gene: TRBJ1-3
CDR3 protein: CAISPDRSGTGNTIYF
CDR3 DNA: TGTGCCATCAGTCCCGACAGATCTGGCACTGGAAACACCATATATTTT

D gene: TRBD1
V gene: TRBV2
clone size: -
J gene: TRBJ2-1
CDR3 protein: CASRAIRGEQFF
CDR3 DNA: TGTGCCAGCAGGGCTATCAGGGGGGAGCAGTTCTTC

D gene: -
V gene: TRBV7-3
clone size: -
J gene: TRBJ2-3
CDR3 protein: CASSPHRGAQYF
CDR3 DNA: TGTGCCAGCAGCCCCCACCGAGGGGCGCAGTATTTT

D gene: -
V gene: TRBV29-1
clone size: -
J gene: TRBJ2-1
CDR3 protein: CSASRGRAGYQFF
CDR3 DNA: TGCAGCGCCTCTAGGGGGAGAGCGGGATATCAATTCTTC

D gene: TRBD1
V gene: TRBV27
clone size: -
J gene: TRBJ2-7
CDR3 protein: CACPLRDREHEQYF
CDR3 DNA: TGTGCCTGCCCCCTCCGGGACAGGGAACACGAGCAGTACTTC

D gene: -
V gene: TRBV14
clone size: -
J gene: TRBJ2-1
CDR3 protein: CASSQSLAQFF
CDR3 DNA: TGTGCCAGCAGCCAGTCGTTGGCGCAGTTCTTC

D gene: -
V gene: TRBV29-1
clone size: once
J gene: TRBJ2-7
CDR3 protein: CSYRRIGDYEQYF
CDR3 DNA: TGCAGCTACAGGCGTATCGGGGACTACGAGCAGTACTTC

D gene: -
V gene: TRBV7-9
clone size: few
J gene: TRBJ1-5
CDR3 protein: CASSQGDQPQHF
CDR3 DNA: TGTGCCAGCAGCCAAGGCGATCAGCCCCAGCATTTT

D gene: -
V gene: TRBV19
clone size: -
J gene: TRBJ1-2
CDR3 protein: CASSSRLHYGYTF
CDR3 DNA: TGTGCCAGTAGTTCACGACTGCACTATGGCTACACCTTC

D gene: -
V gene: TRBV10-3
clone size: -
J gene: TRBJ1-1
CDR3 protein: CAISGTMGGSRNTEAFF
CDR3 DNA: TGTGCCATCAGTGGGACGATGGGGGGAAGTAGGAACACTGAAGCTTTCTTT